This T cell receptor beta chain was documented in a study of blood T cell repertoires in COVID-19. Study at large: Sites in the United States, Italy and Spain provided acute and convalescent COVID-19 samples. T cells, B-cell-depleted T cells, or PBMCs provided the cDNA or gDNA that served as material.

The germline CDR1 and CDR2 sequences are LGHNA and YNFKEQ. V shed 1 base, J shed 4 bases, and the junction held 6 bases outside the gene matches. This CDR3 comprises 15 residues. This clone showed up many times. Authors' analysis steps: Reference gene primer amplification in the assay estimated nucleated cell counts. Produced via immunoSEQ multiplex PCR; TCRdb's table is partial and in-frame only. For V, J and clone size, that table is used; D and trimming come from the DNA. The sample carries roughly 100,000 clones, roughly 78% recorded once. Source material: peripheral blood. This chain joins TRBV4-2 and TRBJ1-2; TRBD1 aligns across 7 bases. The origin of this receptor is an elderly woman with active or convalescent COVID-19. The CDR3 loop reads CASSQGRQGSYGYTF. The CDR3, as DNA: TGTGCCAGCAGCCAAGGGCGACAGGGATCCTATGGCTACACCTTC.